These T cell receptor beta chains were read from a single sample in a study of T cell responses to AZD1222 COVID-19 vaccine. Here immunoSEQ multiplex PCR was the method, and the copy in TCRdb shows in-frame clones only, minus some. The repertoire includes roughly 100,000 clones, roughly 93% of them detected once, and about 5% sits in the top ten. This specimen was peripheral blood, taken on day 0 of AZD1222 vaccination. These receptors all stem from an adult in good health. Both conserved end residues are part of each CDR3.

v_gene	CDR3aa
TRBV11-3	CASSPRGSDTQYF
TRBV28	CASFRQEGFHGYTF
TRBV15	CATSRGGDRVTDTQYF
TRBV5-5	CASSLGTVHEQYF
TRBV6-5	CASRPQQGETEKLFF
TRBV2	CASSEGPWTAGGYTF
TRBV2	CAGTGGSYEQYF
TRBV3-1/TRBV3-2	CASSQIGEQFF
TRBV30	CAWERNYNEQFF
TRBV7-9	CASSHNEQGSPLF
TRBV11-3	CASSADGNTGELFF
TRBV5-1	CASSPRGGSRETQYF
TRBV30	CAWSSHGQFNQPQHF
TRBV6-5	CASSYSHSLYGYTF
TRBV4-3	CASSLRRLAGESHITGELFF
TRBV6-5	CASNGPVNSGNTIYF
TRBV30	CAWSLEQSEQYF
TRBV27	CASSFGATGELFF
TRBV19	CASSDTGTETQYF
TRBV5-4	CASSFTGAFFPGNTIYF
TRBV29-1	CSVEDPYSWNGYTF
TRBV19	CASSIKQGRQPQHF
TRBV10-2	CASRHGNEQFF
TRBV18	CASSPPWLIYGYTF
TRBV6-5	CASRPDRGGNSPLHF
TRBV20-1	CSASQPSYEQYF
TRBV9	CASSPRGRRFSTDTQYF
TRBV6-5	CASSYSGGAGEQFF
TRBV5-6	CASSLAGQGAHETQYF
TRBV30	CAWSLRGTSGTQYF
TRBV5-5	CASSPGLAGLSYEQYF
TRBV7-9	CASSSGSYNEQFF
TRBV6-5	CASVSGRAGKETQYF
TRBV7-3	CASSQTGSSYNEQFF
TRBV2	CASRVGTDTYEQYF
TRBV3-1/TRBV3-2	CARTTGRAGNQPQHF
TRBV28	CASSVTSGQETQYF
TRBV5-5	CASSLVDGRAHGELFF
TRBV18	CASSPQLAGNYGYTF
TRBV5-1	CASTGLNDYEQYF
TRBV3-1/TRBV3-2	CASSQGSEDRLYEQYF
TRBV19	CASSIRGPSGNPGTGELFF
TRBV27	CASRFGTASTDTQYF
TRBV29-1	CSVEDSRDYEQYF
TRBV4-2	CASSQVGGISSNYGYTF
TRBV6-2/TRBV6-3	CASSYGGNNEQFF
TRBV6-5	CASSYSSTGELFF
TRBV3-1/TRBV3-2	CASSQDQFEQFF
TRBV6-5	CASSLAGPGQGTQYF
TRBV7-2	CASSLAGGLVFYNEQFF
TRBV7-9	CASSRRPRGPLNTEAFF
TRBV9	CASSPRGGGPETQYF
TRBV7-3	CASSLPLAGGISYEQYF